A selection of T cell receptor beta chains follows, all from one sample in a study of Graves' ophthalmopathy and Graves' hyperthyroidism. MiXCR, run by TCRdb on the multiplex PCR reads, gives a single entry per CDR3 protein. The sample comprises 200,000 to 250,000 distinct CDR3 sequences, about 47% of which are singletons, and around 43% rests with the top ten. The source material was peripheral blood. All receptors derive from an adult man with Graves' ophthalmopathy. Each CDR3 is given with its conserved first and last residue. Fields, in order: D gene, V gene, clone size, J gene, CDR3 protein, CDR3 DNA. The D gene is left open where the match is weak. Size values are once, few and many counts, or a class for expanded clones, and some rows have none.

.	TRBV5-1	.	TRBJ1-1	CASSEPGSLNTEAFF	TGCGCCAGCAGCGAACCGGGCAGCTTAAACACTGAAGCTTTCTTT
TRBD2	TRBV9	.	TRBJ2-5	CASSSRGDETQYF	TGTGCCAGCAGCTCGCGGGGGGACGAGACCCAGTACTTC
.	TRBV20-1	.	TRBJ1-1	CSARSFEPQGNTEAFF	TGCAGTGCTAGGAGTTTCGAGCCTCAGGGGAACACTGAAGCTTTCTTT
TRBD1	TRBV20-1	.	TRBJ1-1	CSARDLGRGQGTEAFF	TGCAGTGCTAGAGATTTGGGCAGGGGGCAGGGCACTGAAGCTTTCTTT
.	TRBV7-3	.	TRBJ2-3	CASSFGASTDTQYF	TGTGCCAGCAGCTTCGGGGCCAGCACAGATACGCAGTATTTT
.	TRBV24-1	.	TRBJ2-2	CAIASPGTGELFF	TGTGCCATCGCTTCGCCCGGGACCGGGGAGCTGTTTTTT
.	TRBV10-3	.	TRBJ2-3	CAISDIIGGLTDTQYF	TGTGCCATCAGTGATATAATCGGGGGATTGACAGATACGCAGTATTTT
TRBD1	TRBV7-8	.	TRBJ2-3	CASTRGQGAVGTQYF	TGTGCCAGCACCCGTGGACAGGGAGCTGTTGGTACGCAGTATTTT
.	TRBV20-1	few	TRBJ1-5	CSAPPWGADQPQHF	TGCAGTGCGCCTCCTTGGGGGGCTGATCAGCCCCAGCATTTT
TRBD1	TRBV5-1	.	TRBJ2-2	CASSFGRGRTGELFF	TGCGCCAGCAGCTTTGGCAGGGGGCGCACCGGGGAGCTGTTTTTT
.	TRBV5-1	.	TRBJ2-7	CASSLAAGYEQYF	TGCGCCAGCAGCTTGGCCGCGGGTTACGAGCAGTACTTC
.	TRBV19	.	TRBJ1-4	CASTFVGRATNEKLLF	TGTGCCAGTACTTTCGTGGGTAGGGCAACTAATGAAAAACTGCTTTTT
.	TRBV7-6	.	TRBJ2-7	CASSLNPGVSYEQYF	TGTGCCAGCAGCTTAAATCCCGGTGTCTCCTACGAGCAGTACTTC
.	TRBV7-9	few	TRBJ1-2	CASSPTGTSGGYTF	TGTGCCAGCAGCCCGACCGGGACAAGCGGTGGCTACACCTTC
.	TRBV5-4	few	TRBJ2-7	CASSLVGPSSYEQYF	TGTGCCAGCAGCTTAGTGGGACCAAGCTCCTACGAGCAGTACTTC
.	TRBV14	few	TRBJ2-7	CASSRVTSGEQYF	TGTGCCAGCAGCCGAGTAACAAGTGGTGAGCAGTACTTC
.	TRBV5-8	.	TRBJ1-3	CASSQTGTGNTIYF	TGTGCCAGCAGCCAGACCGGGACAGGAAACACCATATATTTT
.	TRBV7-8	many	TRBJ2-7	CASSTPGRSEQYF	TGTGCCAGCAGCACTCCAGGGAGGAGCGAGCAGTACTTC
.	TRBV5-5	.	TRBJ2-6	CASSLTLEAGANVLTF	TGTGCCAGCAGCTTGACCCTGGAGGCTGGGGCCAACGTCCTGACTTTC
TRBD2	TRBV10-3	.	TRBJ2-7	CAITPGLAGENYEQYF	TGTGCCATCACCCCGGGACTAGCGGGCGAAAACTACGAGCAGTACTTC
.	TRBV29-1	few	TRBJ2-7	CSVGRDSYEQYF	TGCAGCGTCGGACGTGACTCCTACGAGCAGTACTTC
.	TRBV7-9	.	TRBJ2-6	CASSTPSSGANALTF	TGTGCCAGCAGCACCCCCTCCTCTGGGGCCAACGCCCTGACTTTC
.	TRBV24-1	.	TRBJ2-3	CATSDLKGDTQYF	TGTGCCACCAGTGATTTGAAAGGAGATACGCAGTATTTT
TRBD1	TRBV9	.	TRBJ1-5	CASSQDRDRGNQPQHF	TGTGCCAGCAGCCAAGATCGGGACAGGGGGAATCAGCCCCAGCATTTT
.	TRBV20-1	.	TRBJ1-6	CSATRAGDSSLHF	TGCAGTGCCACAAGGGCTGGTGATTCATCCCTCCACTTT
.	TRBV2	.	TRBJ2-3	CASSLYPALQGDTQYF	TGTGCCAGCAGTCTATATCCGGCCCTCCAAGGAGATACGCAGTATTTT
.	TRBV29-1	many	TRBJ1-1	CSANDGGNTEAFF	TGCAGCGCTAATGACGGGGGGAACACTGAAGCTTTCTTT
TRBD2	TRBV12-3/TRBV12-4	.	TRBJ2-7	CASSRRLAGNYEQYF	TGTGCCAGCAGCCGGAGACTAGCGGGGAACTACGAGCAGTACTTC
TRBD1	TRBV10-3	many	TRBJ1-2	CAISESTETGVEGYTF	TGTGCCATCAGTGAGTCGACCGAGACAGGGGTTGAGGGCTACACCTTC
.	TRBV27	.	TRBJ1-2	CASSFSGVRGYTF	TGCGCCAGCAGTTTTTCCGGCGTCAGGGGCTACACCTTC
.	TRBV7-9	.	TRBJ2-6	CASSLGRLTGTLVSGANVLTF	TGTGCCAGCAGCTTAGGACGCTTAACCGGGACCTTGGTTTCTGGGGCCAACGTCCTGACTTTC
TRBD2	TRBV2	.	TRBJ2-7	CASSGTSGRALPYEQYF	TGTGCCAGCTCAGGGACTAGCGGGAGGGCCCTGCCCTACGAGCAGTACTTC
.	TRBV29-1	few	TRBJ1-6	CSVEDRDAPPGTLHF	TGCAGCGTTGAAGATAGAGACGCTCCTCCTGGCACCCTCCACTTT
.	TRBV5-1	few	TRBJ1-1	CASSLVSSNTEAFF	TGCGCCAGCAGCTTGGTTTCCAGTAACACTGAAGCTTTCTTT
TRBD1	TRBV14	.	TRBJ1-5	CASSQVDRAVSNQPQHF	TGTGCCAGCAGCCAAGTGGACAGGGCGGTGAGCAATCAGCCCCAGCATTTT
.	TRBV10-3	.	TRBJ1-6	CASSWSPGPEYNSPLHF	TGTGCCAGCAGTTGGTCTCCGGGACCGGAATATAATTCACCCCTCCACTTT
.	TRBV10-3	.	TRBJ2-7	CAISALRNGPYEQYF	TGTGCCATCAGTGCGCTGCGTAATGGTCCCTACGAGCAGTACTTC
.	TRBV7-9	.	TRBJ2-7	CASSPLGAQNEQYF	TGTGCCAGCAGTCCCCTCGGGGCACAAAACGAGCAGTACTTC
.	TRBV12-3/TRBV12-4	once	TRBJ2-7	CASSPGVGISYEQYF	TGTGCCAGCAGTCCGGGGGTGGGGATTTCCTACGAGCAGTACTTC
.	TRBV7-9	few	TRBJ2-2	CASAGAGELFF	TGTGCCAGCGCAGGGGCCGGGGAGCTGTTTTTT
TRBD1	TRBV5-1	.	TRBJ1-3	CASSGQGSGNTIYF	TGCGCCAGCTCGGGACAGGGTTCTGGAAACACCATATATTTT
TRBD1	TRBV10-3	.	TRBJ1-2	CAIMGDSNYGYTF	TGTGCCATCATGGGGGACAGTAACTATGGCTACACCTTC
TRBD1	TRBV29-1	.	TRBJ1-1	CSARHPGGSEAFF	TGCAGCGCCCGACACCCAGGGGGCTCTGAAGCTTTCTTT
TRBD1	TRBV20-1	few	TRBJ1-1	CSARDRGGGEAFF	TGCAGTGCTAGAGATAGAGGGGGCGGGGAAGCTTTCTTT
.	TRBV5-1	.	TRBJ1-3	CASSQDGLSGNTIYF	TGCGCCAGCAGCCAAGACGGGCTCTCTGGAAACACCATATATTTT
TRBD1	TRBV10-3	.	TRBJ2-2	CAIRDRDRASNTGELFF	TGTGCCATCAGGGACCGGGACAGGGCTTCGAACACCGGGGAGCTGTTTTTT
TRBD1	TRBV19	.	TRBJ1-6	CASVNRGRNNSPLHF	TGTGCCAGTGTTAACAGGGGGCGAAATAATTCACCCCTCCACTTT
.	TRBV2	.	TRBJ2-7	CATLRTDEQYF	TGTGCCACCCTCCGGACCGACGAGCAGTACTTC
.	TRBV5-1	few	TRBJ1-6	CASSVTSGALTSPLHF	TGCGCCAGCAGCGTAACCTCAGGGGCCTTAACTTCACCCCTCCACTTT
TRBD1	TRBV19	.	TRBJ2-7	CASSMWDSSYEQYF	TGTGCCAGTAGTATGTGGGACAGCTCCTACGAGCAGTACTTC
.	TRBV2	.	TRBJ1-1	CASSESPGRGTEAFF	TGTGCCAGCAGTGAATCCCCTGGAAGGGGGACTGAAGCTTTCTTT
TRBD1	TRBV2	.	TRBJ1-5	CASSLGTGPKPQHF	TGTGCCAGCAGTTTGGGGACAGGCCCTAAGCCCCAGCATTTT
TRBD1	TRBV7-2	.	TRBJ1-1	CASSLGQELGAFF	TGTGCCAGCAGCTTGGGACAGGAACTAGGAGCTTTCTTT
.	TRBV7-3	.	TRBJ1-5	CASSCKSSMIRNQPQHF	TGTGCCAGCAGCTGCAAAAGCTCAATGATCCGCAATCAGCCCCAGCATTTT
.	TRBV7-2	.	TRBJ1-4	CASSAGTEKLFF	TGTGCCAGCAGCGCCGGGACCGAAAAACTGTTTTTT
.	TRBV29-1	.	TRBJ1-1	CSVVKDSNTEAFF	TGCAGCGTTGTGAAGGACTCGAACACTGAAGCTTTCTTT
.	TRBV10-2	.	TRBJ1-1	CASSSAGRNTEAFF	TGCGCCAGCAGCTCGGCTGGGAGGAACACTGAAGCTTTCTTT